This TCR beta chain appears in the sequencing data of a study of CD8 T cells in ankylosing spondylitis. CDR3 length: 13 amino acids. With V trimmed by 4 bases and J by 4 bases, 2 bases remained unmatched. Germline V gene data show CDR1 as SQVTM and CDR2 as ANQGSEA. TCR beta libraries were made by quantitative 5'-RACE with molecular barcodes. TCRdb itself ran the 5' RACE reads through MiXCR, one entry per CDR3 protein. The sample consists of around 300,000 distinct CDR3 sequences, approximately 14% of them appearing once. The source is a male donor with ankylosing spondylitis or in good health (not recorded which). The genes are TRBV29-1 and TRBJ2-5, with 11 bases lining up with TRBD1. Specimen: blood, either unsorted or a sorted T cell fraction (not recorded which). CDR3 region: CSVGGQGGETQYF. The DNA of the CDR3 is TGCAGCGTTGGGGGACAGGGGGGAGAGACCCAGTACTTC.